This T cell receptor (beta chain) stems from a study of shared clonotypes between healthy human individuals. Regarding the study as a whole: The sole specimen, blood, was sampled, and tissue repertoires likely differ. Generation probability values for non-shared clonotypes were lower than those for clonotypes shared by all four donors.

On this clone itself: Its antigen is not known.

Donation came from healthy HIV-negative adults that had no recent acute infections or vaccinations. The CDR3 contains 14 residues. CDR1 and CDR2 (germline): SEHNR, FQNEAQ (reference sequence). Between the trimmed V and J ends, which lost 1 base and 8 bases, there was a span of 12 bases. Using about 220 ng DNA, around 30,000 T cell genomes, the sorted-subset replicate PCRs were run. Sequenced by immunoSEQ multiplex PCR; TCRdb stores in-frame clones only, minus some. The table has over a million clones, 95% to 97% seen once. This TCR came from a man aged 25-40 years in good health. The specimen was naive CD4+ T cells sorted from blood. Documented subset: CD45RA+ positively selected. The chain has TRBV7-9 and TRBJ2-1; D is uncertain. CDR3 sequence: CASSLEWSLYEQFF. As DNA, the CDR3 is TGTGCCAGCAGCTTAGAATGGAGCCTTTATGAGCAGTTCTTC.